These T cell receptor beta chains were read from a single sample in a study of naive and memory T cell subsets. TCRdb reanalysed the UMI-ligation and nested PCR reads using MiXCR and keeps one entry per CDR3 protein. The table lists under 150,000 distinct CDR3 sequences, 15% to 20% of them singletons. Sample: naive CD4+ T cells from blood. The receptors derive from a human donor in good health. CDR3s leave out the opening cysteine and the closing phenylalanine or tryptophan. The D gene is left open where the match is weak. Not all rows give a size; the values are once, few, many and, for expanded clones, a class.

len: 12; d_gene: TRBD2; abundance: .; j_gene: TRBJ2-1; v_gene: TRBV30; CDR3aa: ACRWTSGYNEQF
len: 10; d_gene: .; abundance: .; j_gene: TRBJ2-1; v_gene: TRBV6-2/TRBV6-3; CDR3aa: ASSTPYNEQF
len: 15; d_gene: TRBD2; abundance: few; j_gene: TRBJ2-1; v_gene: TRBV6-6; CDR3aa: ASSYGTSGRHYNEQF
len: 12; d_gene: .; abundance: .; j_gene: TRBJ1-1; v_gene: TRBV2; CDR3aa: ASSVGPDPTEAF
len: 14; d_gene: TRBD2; abundance: few; j_gene: TRBJ2-2; v_gene: TRBV4-3; CDR3aa: ASSQPSGGNTGELF
len: 11; d_gene: .; abundance: few; j_gene: TRBJ2-7; v_gene: TRBV20-1; CDR3aa: SAETRGDYEQY
len: 12; d_gene: TRBD2; abundance: many; j_gene: TRBJ2-7; v_gene: TRBV20-1; CDR3aa: SARDPAGDGEQY
len: 12; d_gene: .; abundance: .; j_gene: TRBJ2-3; v_gene: TRBV5-1; CDR3aa: ASSSRTLTDTQY
len: 13; d_gene: .; abundance: few; j_gene: TRBJ1-2; v_gene: TRBV12-3/TRBV12-4; CDR3aa: ASSLDLTANYGYT
len: 12; d_gene: .; abundance: .; j_gene: TRBJ1-5; v_gene: TRBV2; CDR3aa: ASREGNSNQPQH
len: 13; d_gene: TRBD2; abundance: few; j_gene: TRBJ2-7; v_gene: TRBV6-5; CDR3aa: ASSYSLAGANEQY
len: 14; d_gene: TRBD2; abundance: .; j_gene: TRBJ2-5; v_gene: TRBV4-1; CDR3aa: ASSPVRTSGKETQY
len: 10; d_gene: TRBD1; abundance: few; j_gene: TRBJ2-7; v_gene: TRBV29-1; CDR3aa: SVGTGTYEQY
len: 15; d_gene: .; abundance: .; j_gene: TRBJ1-5; v_gene: TRBV7-2; CDR3aa: ASSLLSLGGRDQPQH
len: 15; d_gene: .; abundance: few; j_gene: TRBJ2-7; v_gene: TRBV27; CDR3aa: ASSLSRLRLDAYEQY
len: 8; d_gene: .; abundance: few; j_gene: TRBJ2-1; v_gene: TRBV2; CDR3aa: ASGLGEQF
len: 15; d_gene: TRBD1; abundance: few; j_gene: TRBJ1-1; v_gene: TRBV28; CDR3aa: ASSSEGQGFMNTEAF
len: 15; d_gene: .; abundance: .; j_gene: TRBJ2-5; v_gene: TRBV7-8; CDR3aa: ASKGGTRRKNQETQY
len: 10; d_gene: .; abundance: few; j_gene: TRBJ2-7; v_gene: TRBV28; CDR3aa: ASSEGVYEQY
len: 11; d_gene: .; abundance: few; j_gene: TRBJ1-5; v_gene: TRBV7-2; CDR3aa: ASSLGSREPQH
len: 12; d_gene: .; abundance: few; j_gene: TRBJ2-7; v_gene: TRBV7-8; CDR3aa: ASSLAVSYYEQY
len: 12; d_gene: TRBD2; abundance: few; j_gene: TRBJ2-3; v_gene: TRBV30; CDR3aa: AWVTSGDTDTQY
len: 14; d_gene: TRBD1; abundance: .; j_gene: TRBJ2-7; v_gene: TRBV5-4; CDR3aa: ASSNMFTGGSYEQY
len: 13; d_gene: TRBD1; abundance: .; j_gene: TRBJ2-1; v_gene: TRBV5-6; CDR3aa: ASSPGQGSANEQF
len: 15; d_gene: TRBD2; abundance: .; j_gene: TRBJ2-5; v_gene: TRBV12-5; CDR3aa: ASGNAITSGSLETQY
len: 20; d_gene: TRBD2; abundance: few; j_gene: TRBJ2-3; v_gene: TRBV28; CDR3aa: ASTVLAGQPKGLAGSTDTQY
len: 8; d_gene: .; abundance: .; j_gene: TRBJ2-5; v_gene: TRBV19; CDR3aa: ASSIETQY
len: 11; d_gene: .; abundance: few; j_gene: TRBJ2-4; v_gene: TRBV29-1; CDR3aa: SVETLAKNIQY